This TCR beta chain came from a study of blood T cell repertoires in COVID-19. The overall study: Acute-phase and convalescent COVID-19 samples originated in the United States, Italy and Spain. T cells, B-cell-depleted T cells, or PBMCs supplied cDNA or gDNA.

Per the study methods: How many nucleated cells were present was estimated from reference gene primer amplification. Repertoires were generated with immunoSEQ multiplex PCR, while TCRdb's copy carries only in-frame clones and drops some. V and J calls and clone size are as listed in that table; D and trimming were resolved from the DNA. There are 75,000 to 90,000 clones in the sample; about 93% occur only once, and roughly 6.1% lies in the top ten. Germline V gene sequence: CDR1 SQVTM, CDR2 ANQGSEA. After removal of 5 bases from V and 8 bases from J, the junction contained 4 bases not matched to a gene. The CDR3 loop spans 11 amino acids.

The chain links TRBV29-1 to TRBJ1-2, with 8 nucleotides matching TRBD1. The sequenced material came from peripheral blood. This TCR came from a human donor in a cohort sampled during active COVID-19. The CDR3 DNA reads TGCAGCGTTTCGGGACAGGCGGGCTACACCTTC. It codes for CSVSGQAGYTF.